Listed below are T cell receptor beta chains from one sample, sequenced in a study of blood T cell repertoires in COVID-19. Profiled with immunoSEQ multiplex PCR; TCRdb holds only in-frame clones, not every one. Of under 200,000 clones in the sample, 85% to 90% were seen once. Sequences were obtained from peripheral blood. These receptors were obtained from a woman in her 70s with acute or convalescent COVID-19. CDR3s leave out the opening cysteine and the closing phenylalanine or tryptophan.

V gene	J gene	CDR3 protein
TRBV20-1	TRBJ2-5	SASPPPVMGAYEETQY
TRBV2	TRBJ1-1	ASSFSREAF
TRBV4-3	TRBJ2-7	ASSQEPGSSYEQY
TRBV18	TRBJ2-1	ASSLTRSPRGSNEQF
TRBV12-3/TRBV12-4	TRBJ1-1	ASSLGETEAF
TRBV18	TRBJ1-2	ASSPRTGGHYGYT
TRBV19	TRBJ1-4	ASSIRLGPNEKLF
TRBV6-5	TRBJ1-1	ASRPPGLLMGAF
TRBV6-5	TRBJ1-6	ASSGPNNSPLH
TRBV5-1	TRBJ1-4	ASSLAGTDNEKLF
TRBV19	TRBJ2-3	ASSTFDRGLTDTQY
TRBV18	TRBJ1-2	ASSLDRLTNYGYT
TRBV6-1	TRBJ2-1	ASRPRDSSYNEQF
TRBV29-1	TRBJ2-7	SVAGGGFSYEQY
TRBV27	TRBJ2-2	ASSWDSFPSNTGELF
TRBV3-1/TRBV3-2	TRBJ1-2	ASSQDSRNPYGYT
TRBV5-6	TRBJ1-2	ASSFAAGHGYT
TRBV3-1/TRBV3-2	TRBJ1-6	ASSQMGQGVGYSPLH
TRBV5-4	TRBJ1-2	ASSPTPGREGYT
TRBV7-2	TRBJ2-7	ASSLARGREQY
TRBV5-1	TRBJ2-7	ASSITGSIPYEQY
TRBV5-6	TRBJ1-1	ASSSDRGRFTEAF
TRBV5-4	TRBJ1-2	ASSPPGTGTYYGYT
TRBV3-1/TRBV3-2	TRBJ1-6	ASSQGDRGWYNSPLH
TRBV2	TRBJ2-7	ASSEARASGSGEQY
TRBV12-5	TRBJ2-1	ASGLETGQF
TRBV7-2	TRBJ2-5	ASSLVGTQY
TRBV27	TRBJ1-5	ASSRGTGGSFNQPQH
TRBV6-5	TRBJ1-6	ASKIGQGGNSPLH
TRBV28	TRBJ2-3	ASSPPGLAQY
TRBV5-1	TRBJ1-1	ASSWGTPTEAF
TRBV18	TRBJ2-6	ASSPGQGAGGANVLT
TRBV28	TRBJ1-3	ASSFRPGQGGRGSGNTIY
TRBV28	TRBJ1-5	ASRERFGNQPQH
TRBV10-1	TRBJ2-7	ASSEGHAYEQY
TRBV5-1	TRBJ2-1	ASTIGTVTINEQF
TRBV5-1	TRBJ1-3	ASSLGTTALSGNTIY
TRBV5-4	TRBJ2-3	ASSFGGNLRDTQY
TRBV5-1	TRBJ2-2	ASSATGQTNTGELF
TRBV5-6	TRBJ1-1	ASSSGETEAF
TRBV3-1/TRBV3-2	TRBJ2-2	ASSQDRTAGPGELF
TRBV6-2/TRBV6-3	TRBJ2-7	ASSTFLTGFGEQY